Presented here are 26 T cell receptor beta chains from one specimen sequenced in a study of shared clonotypes between healthy human individuals. The protocol was immunoSEQ multiplex PCR, while the TCRdb copy is restricted to in-frame clones and leaves out a portion. The sample holds more than 900,000 clones, 70% to 80% seen once. Sequencing input: memory CD4+ T cells from PBMCs. Subset specified: CD45RA-negative fraction. All receptors come from a man aged 18 to 29 in good health. Some clones in this sample may be carry-over from other donors' samples.

The table lists this clone with many counts. Other nucleotide sequences from this sample produce the same CDR3. The rearrangement uses TRBV7-8 and TRBJ1-2; D unclear. This CDR3 region has 13 residues. The V gene's germline CDR1 is SGHVS and CDR2 FQNEAQ. V lost 2 bases, J lost 4 bases, and 8 bases lay in between. In DNA form, the CDR3 reads TGTGCCAGCAGCTTAAGTGTCGCCTATGGCTACACCTTC. Translated, it gives CASSLSVAYGYTF.

This sequence joins TRBV28 and TRBJ2-4, with TRBD2 identical over 9 bases. There are 17 residues in the CDR3. CDR1 is MDHEN and CDR2 is SYDVKM in the germline V gene. The V and J ends lost 5 bases and 2 bases, in that order; junction bases with no gene match: 10. The CDR3 sequence: CASSPPGLALTKNIQYF. The CDR3 nucleotides read TGTGCCAGCAGTCCCCCCGGACTAGCGCTTACCAAAAACATTCAGTACTTC.

The chain couples TRBV7-2 to TRBJ1-5, with 9 bases identical to TRBD1. CDR3 length: 16 amino acids. Germline-derived CDR1 and CDR2 are SGHTA and FQGNSA. The V and J ends lost 4 bases and 7 bases, in that order; junction bases with no gene match: 11. The CDR3 reads CASSSLSGTGYQPQHF. DNA of the CDR3: TGTGCCAGCAGCTCGCTTTCCGGGACAGGGTACCAGCCCCAGCATTTT. Based on the CDR3 plus reference TRBV7-2 and TRBJ1-5, the full variable domain is GAGVSQSPSNKVTEKGKDVELRCDPISGHTALYWYRQSLGQGLEFLIYFQGNSAPDKSGLPSDRFSAERTGGSVSTLTIQRTQQEDSAVYLCASSSLSGTGYQPQHFGDGTRLSIL.

CDR3 nucleotide sequence: TGTGCCAGCAGCACAGGGGCTGCGAACACCGGGGAGCTGTTTTTT. Its protein product is CASSTGAANTGELFF. V usage is TRBV28 and J usage is TRBJ2-2; 7 bases are a match to TRBD1. The CDR3 has 15 amino acids. Per the germline V gene, CDR1 is MDHEN and CDR2 is SYDVKM. The V segment lost 6 bases and the J segment 0 bases; nucleotides outside the gene matches: 4.

The V gene is TRBV7-3, the J gene TRBJ2-1, with 7 bases fitting TRBD2. This CDR3 is 13 amino acids long. The germline V gene has CDR1 SGHTA and CDR2 FQGTGA. The ends lost 5 bases at V and 5 bases at J; junction bases unmatched: 3. The CDR3: CASSVLADNEQFF. For the CDR3, the DNA is TGTGCCAGCAGCGTCCTAGCGGACAATGAGCAGTTCTTC.

The genes are TRBV2 and TRBJ1-5; TRBD1 might be the D (5 bases). With 8 bases removed from V and 6 bases from J, the gap between germline ends came to 14 bases. The CDR3 loop spans 13 amino acids. In germline, CDR1 is SNHLY, CDR2 FYNNEI. CDR3 nucleotides: TGTGCCAGCGGGGGGAGATCGAGTCAGCCCCAGCATTTT. Protein sequence: CASGGRSSQPQHF.

The CDR3 bases are TGTGCCAGCAGTGAGTGGGACAGGGGCCGCACAGATACGCAGTATTTT. It yields the protein CASSEWDRGRTDTQYF. The chain joins TRBV6-1 to TRBJ2-3; 10 bases line up with TRBD1. The germline V gene encodes CDR1 MNHNS and CDR2 SASEGT. With 3 bases clipped from V and 1 base from J, the junction kept 4 bases outside the gene matches. The CDR3 sequence is 16 residues long.

This clone appeared once. This chain links TRBV4-1 with TRBJ1-1, with D perhaps TRBD1 (6 bases). The CDR3 loop spans 15 amino acids. CDR1 and CDR2 (germline): MGHRA, YSYEKL. V was trimmed by 4 bases and J by 4 bases, leaving 16 bases between them. This CDR3 reads CASSLPGFRGTEAFF. Written as DNA, the CDR3 is TGCGCCAGCAGCCTTCCCGGGTTCAGGGGCACTGAAGCTTTCTTT.

The chain carries TRBV7-9 and TRBJ2-7; no definite D call. The germline V gene has CDR1 SEHNR and CDR2 FQNEAQ (reference sequence). This CDR3 contains 14 residues. Between the trimmed V and J ends, which lost 1 base and 5 bases, there was a span of 12 bases. The CDR3 DNA reads TGTGCCAGCAGCTTAGGGACGTATCTACACGAGCAGTACTTC. This translates into CASSLGTYLHEQYF. The full variable domain, with the rest looked up from reference TRBV7-9 and TRBJ2-7, is DTGVSQNPRHKITKRGQNVTFRCDPISEHNRLYWYRQTLGQGPEFLTYFQNEAQLEKSRLLSDRFSAERPKGSFSTLEIQRTEQGDSAMYLCASSLGTYLHEQYFGPGTRLTVT.

This rearrangement joins TRBV18 to TRBJ2-3; 10 bases agree with TRBD2. The CDR3 has 16 amino acids. The ends lost 5 bases at V and 1 base at J; junction bases unmatched: 6. Germline CDR1 is KGHSH and CDR2 is LQKENI. DNA of the CDR3: TGTGCCAGCTCAACCTCAGCGGGAGGGCGCACAGATACGCAGTATTTT. Translated, it gives CASSTSAGGRTDTQYF. Combining the CDR3 with reference TRBV18 and TRBJ2-3 gives the whole variable domain NAGVMQNPRHLVRRRGQEARLRCSPMKGHSHVYWYRQLPEEGLKFMVYLQKENIIDESGMPKERFSAEFPKEGPSILRIQQVVRGDSAAYFCASSTSAGGRTDTQYFGPGTRLTVL.

The rearrangement uses TRBV28 and TRBJ2-1, with D possibly TRBD2 on 5 matching bases. Germline CDR1 and CDR2: MDHEN and SYDVKM. The CDR3 runs 19 residues. V shed 4 bases and J shed 2 bases, with 24 bases lying between them. The CDR3 DNA reads TGTGCCAGCAGTTCGCAAATAGCAGGCGGACTTTACCCCTACAATGAGCAGTTCTTC. This encodes CASSSQIAGGLYPYNEQFF.

Only one count was recorded for this clone. The gene calls are TRBV2 and TRBJ2-2; maybe TRBD1 (6 bases). The CDR3 has 16 residues. CDR1 and CDR2 (germline): SNHLY, FYNNEI. With 2 bases removed from V and 0 bases from J, the gap between germline ends came to 10 bases. CDR3 bases: TGTGCCAGCAGTGAACAGGGGAGCACGAACACCGGGGAGCTGTTTTTT. This sequence encodes CASSEQGSTNTGELFF.

This clone has a handful of counts. The chain carries TRBV28 and TRBJ2-7, with TRBD2 matching 9 bases. CDR1 is MDHEN, CDR2 SYDVKM, per germline. The J segment lost 2 bases and the V segment lost 2 bases, leaving 4 bases of the junction unmatched. CDR3 length equals 15 residues. The CDR3 region is CASSLAGGVPYEQYF. For the CDR3, the DNA is TGTGCCAGCAGTTTAGCGGGAGGGGTTCCCTACGAGCAGTACTTC.

The V call is TRBV5-4, the J call TRBJ2-5; D remains ambiguous. The CDR3 runs 12 residues. The V gene lost 4 bases and the J gene lost 5 bases, with 9 bases spanning the gap. Germline V lookup: CDR1 SGHNT, CDR2 YYREEE (reference sequence). Written as DNA, the CDR3 is TGTGCCAGCAGCCGGATGGGGGAGACCCAGTACTTC. Translating gives CASSRMGETQYF.

The rearrangement uses TRBV28 and TRBJ2-2; no definite D call. The CDR3 consists of 13 residues. V gave up 3 bases and J gave up 3 bases, with 5 bases separating them. From germline, CDR1 is MDHEN and CDR2 SYDVKM. The CDR3 loop is CASSFAHTGELFF. The CDR3 coding sequence is TGTGCCAGCAGTTTTGCCCACACCGGGGAGCTGTTTTTT.

The V and J genes are TRBV5-1 and TRBJ1-1; D is uncertain. V lost 3 bases, J lost 5 bases, and 14 bases lay in between. The CDR3 totals 14 residues. The germline V gene encodes CDR1 SGHRS and CDR2 YFSETQ. Here the CDR3 DNA reads TGCGCCAGCAGCTCTGGTTTGGTTCGGACTGAAGCTTTCTTT. This codes for CASSSGLVRTEAFF. Combining the CDR3 with reference TRBV5-1 and TRBJ1-1 gives the whole variable domain KAGVTQTPRYLIKTRGQQVTLSCSPISGHRSVSWYQQTPGQGLQFLFEYFSETQRNKGNFPGRFSGRQFSNSRSEMNVSTLELGDSALYLCASSSGLVRTEAFFGQGTRLTVV.

This clone was seen more than once but under ten times. The chain links TRBV6-1 to TRBJ2-7, with TRBD2 matching over 13 bases. The CDR3 sequence is 15 residues long. J lost 6 bases, V lost 6 bases, and 8 bases had no gene match. Germline V gives CDR1 MNHNS, CDR2 SASEGT. CDR3 in amino acids: CASRDPGLAGLEQYF. In DNA, the CDR3 is TGTGCCAGCAGAGACCCGGGACTAGCGGGGCTCGAGCAGTACTTC.

This clone has only a few counts. The J gene is TRBJ2-7, the V gene TRBV5-1; 9 bases line up with TRBD2. CDR3 length: 15 amino acids. The germline V gene encodes CDR1 SGHRS and CDR2 YFSETQ. J was trimmed by 6 bases and V by 4 bases; bases with no gene match: 11. The CDR3 region is CASSNGGSGSVEQYF. The CDR3 region has the DNA TGCGCCAGCAGCAATGGAGGTAGCGGGAGTGTCGAGCAGTACTTC.

The chain links TRBV5-1 to TRBJ2-4; TRBD2 is a possible D gene (6 bases). V lost 0 bases, J lost 0 bases, and 19 bases lay in between. The CDR3 contains 19 residues. Germline V lookup: CDR1 SGHRS, CDR2 YFSETQ. Here the CDR3 reads CASSLDPSGTQIAKNIQYF. CDR3 DNA: TGCGCCAGCAGCTTGGATCCCTCCGGGACTCAAATAGCCAAAAACATTCAGTACTTC.

The rearrangement uses TRBV5-4 and TRBJ2-7; TRBD2 aligns across 11 bases. The CDR3 length is 17 residues. The germline V gene encodes CDR1 SGHNT and CDR2 YYREEE (reference sequence). Unmatched junction bases numbered 9, after V lost 0 bases and J lost 4 bases. The CDR3 loop is CASSLGGTSGVLYEQYF. CDR3 nucleotides: TGTGCCAGCAGCTTGGGGGGGACTAGCGGAGTTTTATACGAGCAGTACTTC.

This clone appeared once. The DNA for the CDR3 is TGCAGTGCATTAGCGTCGGAGACCCAGTACTTC. Translating it yields CSALASETQYF. V usage is TRBV20-1 and J usage is TRBJ2-5; maybe TRBD2 (5 bases). CDR1 and CDR2 (germline): DFQATT, SNEGSKA (reference sequence). The CDR3 runs to 11 residues. Trimming left V 6 bases short and J 5 bases short, with 10 bases between.

V usage is TRBV19 and J usage is TRBJ1-5; D may be TRBD1 (6 bases). This CDR3 region has 13 residues. V lost 6 bases, J lost 6 bases, and 12 bases lay in between. Per germline, CDR1 LNHDA and CDR2 SQIVND (reference sequence). This CDR3 is CASRKQGGQPQHF. The CDR3 DNA reads TGTGCCAGTAGGAAACAGGGTGGTCAGCCCCAGCATTTT.

CDR3 sequence (DNA): TGTGCCAGCAGTTCCCCGACTAGCGGGAGATCCTACGAGCAGTACTTC. Its protein product is CASSSPTSGRSYEQYF. J is TRBJ2-7 and V is TRBV28; 12 bases fit TRBD2. The CDR3 extends over 16 amino acids. The V segment lost 4 bases and the J segment 1 base; nucleotides outside the gene matches: 5. CDR1 is MDHEN and CDR2 is SYDVKM in the germline V gene.

V gene TRBV18 combines with J gene TRBJ1-5; D uncertain. From germline, CDR1 is KGHSH and CDR2 LQKENI. The CDR3 sequence is 15 residues long. V gave up 6 bases and J gave up 1 base, with 13 bases separating them. CDR3: CASSPGWESNQPQHF. In DNA form, the CDR3 reads TGTGCCAGCTCCCCGGGGTGGGAGAGCAATCAGCCCCAGCATTTT. Based on the CDR3 plus reference TRBV18 and TRBJ1-5, the full variable domain is NAGVMQNPRHLVRRRGQEARLRCSPMKGHSHVYWYRQLPEEGLKFMVYLQKENIIDESGMPKERFSAEFPKEGPSILRIQQVVRGDSAAYFCASSPGWESNQPQHFGDGTRLSIL.

Comments on this clone: In the same sample, other DNA sequences code for this CDR3. The chain recombines TRBV6-5 with TRBJ2-5; a possible D gene is TRBD2 (6 bases). The CDR3 is 13 residues long. Looked up from germline, CDR1 is MNHEY and CDR2 is SVGAGI. The germline V and J ends were trimmed by 2 bases and 4 bases, with 8 bases remaining between them. The DNA of the CDR3 is TGTGCCAGCAGTTACCGGAGGGGAGAGACCCAGTACTTC. Its protein is CASSYRRGETQYF.

The rearrangement joins TRBV6-1 to TRBJ1-2, with 8 bases lining up with TRBD1. The germline V gene has CDR1 MNHNS and CDR2 SASEGT. This CDR3 is built from 15 residues. The J segment lost 6 bases and the V segment lost 7 bases, leaving 13 bases of the junction unmatched. As DNA, the CDR3 is TGTGCCAGCAACCCCGGGGACAGGACCTTAAATGGCTACACCTTC. This translates into CASNPGDRTLNGYTF.